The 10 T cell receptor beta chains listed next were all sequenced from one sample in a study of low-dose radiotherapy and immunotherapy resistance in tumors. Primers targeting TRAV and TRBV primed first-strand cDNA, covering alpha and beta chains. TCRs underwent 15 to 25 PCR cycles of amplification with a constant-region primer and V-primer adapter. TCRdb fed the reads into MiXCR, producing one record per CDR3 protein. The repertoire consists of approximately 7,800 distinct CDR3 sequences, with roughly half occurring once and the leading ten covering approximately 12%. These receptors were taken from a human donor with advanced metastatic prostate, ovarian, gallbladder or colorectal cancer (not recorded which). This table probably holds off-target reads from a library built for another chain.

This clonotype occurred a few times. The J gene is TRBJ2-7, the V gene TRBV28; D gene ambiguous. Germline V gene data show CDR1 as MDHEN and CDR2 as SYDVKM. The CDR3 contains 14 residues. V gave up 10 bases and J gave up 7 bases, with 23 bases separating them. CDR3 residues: CATHLPVNSGEQYF. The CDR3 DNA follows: TGTGCCACCCATTTACCCGTTAATTCGGGTGAGCAGTACTTC.

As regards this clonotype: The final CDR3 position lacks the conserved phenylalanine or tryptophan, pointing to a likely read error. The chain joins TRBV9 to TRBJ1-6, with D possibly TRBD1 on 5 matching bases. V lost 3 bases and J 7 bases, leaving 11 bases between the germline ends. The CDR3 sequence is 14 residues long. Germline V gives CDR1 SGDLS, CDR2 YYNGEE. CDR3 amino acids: CASSGGAVNSPLHL. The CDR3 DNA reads TGTGCCAGCAGCGGGGGCGCAGTGAATTCACCCCTCCACTTA.

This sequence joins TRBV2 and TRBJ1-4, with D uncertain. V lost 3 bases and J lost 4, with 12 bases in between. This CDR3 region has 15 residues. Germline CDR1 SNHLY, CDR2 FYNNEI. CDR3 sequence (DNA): TGTGCCAGCAGTGATGGCCAGGTTGATAATGAAAAACTGTTTTTT. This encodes CASSDGQVDNEKLFF.

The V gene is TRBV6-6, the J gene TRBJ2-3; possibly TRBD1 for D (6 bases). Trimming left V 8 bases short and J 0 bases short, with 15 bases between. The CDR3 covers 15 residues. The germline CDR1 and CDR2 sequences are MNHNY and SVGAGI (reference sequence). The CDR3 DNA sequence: TGTGCCAGCGAGAGAGGGACATCGAGCACAGATACGCAGTATTTT. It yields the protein CASERGTSSTDTQYF.

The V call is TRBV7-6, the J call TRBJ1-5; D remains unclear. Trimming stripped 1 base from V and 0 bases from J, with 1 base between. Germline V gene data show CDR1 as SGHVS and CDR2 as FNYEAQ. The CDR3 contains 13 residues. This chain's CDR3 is CASSLDSNQPQHF. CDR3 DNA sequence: TGTGCCAGCAGCTTAGATAGCAATCAGCCCCAGCATTTT.

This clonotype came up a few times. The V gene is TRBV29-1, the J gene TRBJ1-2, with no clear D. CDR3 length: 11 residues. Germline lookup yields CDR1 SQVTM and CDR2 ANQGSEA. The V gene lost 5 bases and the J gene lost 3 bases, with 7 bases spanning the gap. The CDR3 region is CSVRYYYGYTF. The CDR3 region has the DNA TGCAGCGTTCGTTATTACTATGGCTACACCTTC.

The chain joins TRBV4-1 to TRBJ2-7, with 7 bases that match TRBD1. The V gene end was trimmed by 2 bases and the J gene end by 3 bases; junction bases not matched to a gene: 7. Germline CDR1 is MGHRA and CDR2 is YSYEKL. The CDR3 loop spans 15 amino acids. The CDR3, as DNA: TGCGCCAGCAGCCAAACCCCGGGACAGAACTACGAGCAGTACTTC. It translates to CASSQTPGQNYEQYF.

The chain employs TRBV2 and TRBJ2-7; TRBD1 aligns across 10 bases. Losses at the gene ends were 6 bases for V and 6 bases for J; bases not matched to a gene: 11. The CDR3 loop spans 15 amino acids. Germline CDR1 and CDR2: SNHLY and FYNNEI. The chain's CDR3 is CASSATGTGVGEQYF. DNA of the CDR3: TGTGCCAGCAGCGCTACCGGGACAGGGGTAGGCGAGCAGTACTTC.

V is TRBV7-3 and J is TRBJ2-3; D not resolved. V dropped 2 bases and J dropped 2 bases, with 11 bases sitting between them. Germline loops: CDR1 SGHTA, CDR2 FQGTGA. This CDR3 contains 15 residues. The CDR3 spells CASSLGPPLTDTQYF. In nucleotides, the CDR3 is TGTGCCAGCAGCTTAGGACCTCCGCTCACAGATACGCAGTATTTT.

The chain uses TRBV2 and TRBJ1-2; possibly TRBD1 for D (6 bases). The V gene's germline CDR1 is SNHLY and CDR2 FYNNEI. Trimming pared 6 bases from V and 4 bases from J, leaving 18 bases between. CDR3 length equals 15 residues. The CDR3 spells CASRQGLGTGYGYTF. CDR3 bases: TGTGCCAGCAGACAGGGTCTGGGGACTGGCTATGGCTACACCTTC.